This TCR beta chain is drawn from a study of blood T cell repertoires in COVID-19. The wider study: The United States, Italy and Spain provided the acute and convalescent COVID-19 samples. The analysed material was cDNA or gDNA that came from T cells, B-cell-depleted T cells, or PBMCs.

Original processing notes: The authors estimated nucleated cell counts from reference gene primer amplification. Sequencing used immunoSEQ multiplex PCR; TCRdb keeps in-frame clones, though not all of them. The DNA gave D and trimming, while V, J and clone size come from that table. This table holds 65,000 to 90,000 clones, roughly 78% found once. J gave up 2 bases and V 5 bases, and 2 bases lay outside the gene matches. Per germline, CDR1 SNHLY and CDR2 FYNNEI. The CDR3 loop spans 14 amino acids. Material: peripheral blood. The clonotype originates from a man aged 60 to 75 with acute or convalescent COVID-19. V gene TRBV2 combines with J gene TRBJ2-2; 7 bases are a match to TRBD2. The CDR3 here is CASSREVNTGELFF. The CDR3 DNA reads TGTGCCAGCAGTCGGGAGGTAAACACCGGGGAGCTGTTTTTT.